What follows are 9 T cell receptor beta chains derived from one specimen sequenced in a study of blood T cell repertoires in COVID-19. Sequenced by immunoSEQ multiplex PCR; TCRdb stores in-frame clones only, minus some. Among about 300,000 clones, about four fifths were seen once, and the ten largest hold over 9%. Sequenced material: peripheral blood. All receptors derive from a woman in her fifties or sixties who had recovered from COVID-19.

The chain combines TRBV18 with TRBJ2-7; D is ambiguous. V gave up 6 bases and J gave up 3 bases, with 15 bases separating them. This CDR3 comprises 14 residues. Germline CDR1 is KGHSH and CDR2 is LQKENI. As DNA, the CDR3 is TGTGCCAGCTCCCCTAATCAACTTCTCTACGAGCAGTACTTC. It codes for CASSPNQLLYEQYF. The whole variable domain, remainder taken from reference TRBV18 and TRBJ2-7, is NAGVMQNPRHLVRRRGQEARLRCSPMKGHSHVYWYRQLPEEGLKFMVYLQKENIIDESGMPKERFSAEFPKEGPSILRIQQVVRGDSAAYFCASSPNQLLYEQYFGPGTRLTVT.

The V and J genes are TRBV5-1 and TRBJ2-1; 7 bases match TRBD1. Germline-derived CDR1 and CDR2 are SGHRS and YFSETQ. The CDR3 extends over 14 amino acids. After removal of 4 bases from V and 1 base from J, the junction contained 2 bases not matched to a gene. CDR3: CASSADRSYNEQFF. Here the CDR3 DNA reads TGCGCCAGCAGCGCGGACAGGTCCTACAATGAGCAGTTCTTC.

This clone was seen once. This rearrangement joins TRBV27 to TRBJ2-1; TRBD2 aligns across 13 bases. CDR3 size: 14 residues. V shed 3 bases, J shed 13 bases, and the junction held 6 bases outside the gene matches. The V gene's germline CDR1 is MNHEY and CDR2 SMNVEV (reference sequence). The CDR3 loop is CASSLGTSGIDQFF. The CDR3 DNA reads TGTGCCAGCAGTTTGGGGACTAGCGGGATTGATCAGTTCTTC.

This sequence joins TRBV9 and TRBJ2-5; 9 bases are shared with TRBD2. This CDR3 contains 16 residues. The trim removed 3 bases at V and 0 bases at J, leaving 6 bases unmatched. From germline, CDR1 is SGDLS and CDR2 YYNGEE. This chain's CDR3 is CASSETSGEYQETQYF. The CDR3 coding sequence is TGTGCCAGCAGCGAGACTAGCGGAGAGTACCAAGAGACCCAGTACTTC.

V usage is TRBV7-2 and J usage is TRBJ2-7, with TRBD2 matching 11 bases. Germline assignment: CDR1 SGHTA and CDR2 FQGNSA. J gave up 5 bases and V 5 bases, and 11 bases lay outside the gene matches. The CDR3 runs 16 residues. The CDR3 here is CASSNSLAGGGDEQYF. The CDR3 DNA sequence: TGTGCCAGCAGCAACTCGCTAGCGGGAGGTGGCGACGAGCAGTACTTC. The whole variable domain, filled in from reference TRBV7-2 and TRBJ2-7, reads GAGVSQSPSNKVTEKGKDVELRCDPISGHTALYWYRQSLGQGLEFLIYFQGNSAPDKSGLPSDRFSAERTGGSVSTLTIQRTQQEDSAVYLCASSNSLAGGGDEQYFGPGTRLTVT.

The chain uses TRBV19 and TRBJ2-3, with a tentative D call TRBD1 (5 bases). V was trimmed by 3 bases and J by 0 bases, leaving 10 bases between them. Per germline, CDR1 LNHDA and CDR2 SQIVND (reference sequence). This CDR3 is 15 amino acids long. CDR3 residues: CASSIGPGSTDTQYF. The DNA of the CDR3 is TGTGCCAGTAGTATCGGCCCAGGGAGCACAGATACGCAGTATTTT. Complete variable domain (other parts from reference TRBV19 and TRBJ2-3): DGGITQSPKYLFRKEGQNVTLSCEQNLNHDAMYWYRQDPGQGLRLIYYSQIVNDFQKGDIAEGYSVSREKKESFPLTVTSAQKNPTAFYLCASSIGPGSTDTQYFGPGTRLTVL.

The chain recombines TRBV6-5 with TRBJ2-1; tentative D call: TRBD1 (5 bases). Trimming took off 4 bases at V and 5 bases at J, with 12 bases between the two ends. The germline CDR1 and CDR2 sequences are MNHEY and SVGAGI. The CDR3 sequence is 14 residues long. This chain's CDR3 is CASSLQVINNEQFF. The CDR3 DNA follows: TGTGCCAGCAGTTTACAGGTGATCAACAATGAGCAGTTCTTC.

This chain connects TRBV6-5 to TRBJ2-3, with D tentatively TRBD2 (6 bases). V was clipped by 2 bases and J by 1 base, with 13 bases between them. The germline V gene encodes CDR1 MNHEY and CDR2 SVGAGI. CDR3 length equals 16 residues. The CDR3 DNA sequence: TGTGCCAGCAGTTACGGAGGGTATCTCGGCACAGATACGCAGTATTTT. Translating it yields CASSYGGYLGTDTQYF.

This chain connects TRBV7-2 to TRBJ1-1; no definite D call. With 3 bases removed from V and 1 base from J, the gap between germline ends came to 12 bases. In germline, CDR1 is SGHTA, CDR2 FQGNSA. This CDR3 has 15 residues. The DNA for the CDR3 is TGTGCCAGCAGCTTGACCGCGAACAGGAACACTGAAGCTTTCTTT. Protein sequence: CASSLTANRNTEAFF.